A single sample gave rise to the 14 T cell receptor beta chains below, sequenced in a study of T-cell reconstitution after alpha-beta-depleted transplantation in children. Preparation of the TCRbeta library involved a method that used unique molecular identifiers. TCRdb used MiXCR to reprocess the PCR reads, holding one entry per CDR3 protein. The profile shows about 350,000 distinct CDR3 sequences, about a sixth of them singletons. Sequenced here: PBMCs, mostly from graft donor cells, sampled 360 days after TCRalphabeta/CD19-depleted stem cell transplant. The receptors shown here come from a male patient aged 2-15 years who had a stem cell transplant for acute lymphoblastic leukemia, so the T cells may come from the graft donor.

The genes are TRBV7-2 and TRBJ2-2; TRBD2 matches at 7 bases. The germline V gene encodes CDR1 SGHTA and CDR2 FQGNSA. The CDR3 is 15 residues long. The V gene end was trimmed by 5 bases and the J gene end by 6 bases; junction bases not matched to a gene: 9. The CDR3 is CASSPRLANPGELFF. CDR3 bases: TGTGCCAGCAGCCCACGACTAGCTAATCCCGGGGAGCTGTTTTTT.

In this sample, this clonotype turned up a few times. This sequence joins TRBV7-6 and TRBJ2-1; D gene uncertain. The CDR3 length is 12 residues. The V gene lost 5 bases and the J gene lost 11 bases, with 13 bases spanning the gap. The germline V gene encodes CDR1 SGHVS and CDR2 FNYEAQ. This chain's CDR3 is CASSPINSKQFF. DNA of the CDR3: TGTGCCAGCAGCCCTATTAACTCGAAGCAGTTCTTC.

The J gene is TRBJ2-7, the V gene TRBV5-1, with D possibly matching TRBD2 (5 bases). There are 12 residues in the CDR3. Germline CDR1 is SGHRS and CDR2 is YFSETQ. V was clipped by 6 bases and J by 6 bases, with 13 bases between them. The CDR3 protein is CASKEGNREQYF. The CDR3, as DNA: TGCGCCAGCAAAGAGGGAAATCGCGAGCAGTACTTC.

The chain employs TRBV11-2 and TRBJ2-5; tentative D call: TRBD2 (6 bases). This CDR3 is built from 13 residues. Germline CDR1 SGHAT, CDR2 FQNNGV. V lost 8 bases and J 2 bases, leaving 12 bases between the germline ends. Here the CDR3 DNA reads TGTGCCAGCCGTAAGGAGGGTCAAGAGACCCAGTACTTC. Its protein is CASRKEGQETQYF.

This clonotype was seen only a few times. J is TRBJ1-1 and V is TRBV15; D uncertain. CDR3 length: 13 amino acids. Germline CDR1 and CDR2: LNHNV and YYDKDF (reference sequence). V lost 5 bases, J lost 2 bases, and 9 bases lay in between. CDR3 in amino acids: CATSAWANTEAFF. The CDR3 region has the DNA TGTGCCACCAGCGCCTGGGCCAACACTGAAGCTTTCTTT.

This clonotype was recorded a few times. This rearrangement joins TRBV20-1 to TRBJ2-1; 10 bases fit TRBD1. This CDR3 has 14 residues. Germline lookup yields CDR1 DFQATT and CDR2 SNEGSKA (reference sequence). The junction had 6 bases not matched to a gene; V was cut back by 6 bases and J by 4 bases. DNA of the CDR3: TGCAGTGCGAGGGGACAGGGGTTTTACAATGAGCAGTTCTTC. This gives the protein CSARGQGFYNEQFF.

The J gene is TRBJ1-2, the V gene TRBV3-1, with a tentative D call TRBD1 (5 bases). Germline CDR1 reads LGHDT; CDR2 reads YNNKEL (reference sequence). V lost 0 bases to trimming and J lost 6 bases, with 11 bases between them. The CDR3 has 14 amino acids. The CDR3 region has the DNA TGTGCCAGCAGCCAAGACGGGACCCAGCATGGCTACACCTTC. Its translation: CASSQDGTQHGYTF.

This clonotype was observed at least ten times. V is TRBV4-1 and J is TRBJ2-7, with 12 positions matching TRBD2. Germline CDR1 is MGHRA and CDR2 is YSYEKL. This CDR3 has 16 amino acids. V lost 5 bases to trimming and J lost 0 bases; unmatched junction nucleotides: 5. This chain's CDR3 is CASSFGLAGISYEQYF. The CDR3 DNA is TGCGCCAGCAGCTTCGGACTAGCGGGGATCTCCTACGAGCAGTACTTC.

The DNA of the CDR3 is TGCGCCAGCAGCCAAGAGGGACCAACGGAAATGGACACTGAAGCTTTCTTT. Translated: CASSQEGPTEMDTEAFF. The chain combines TRBV4-1 with TRBJ1-1; TRBD1 might be the D (5 bases). The CDR3 contains 17 residues. Germline V CDR1 and CDR2: MGHRA, YSYEKL. V lost 0 bases to trimming and J lost 3 bases, with 17 bases between them.

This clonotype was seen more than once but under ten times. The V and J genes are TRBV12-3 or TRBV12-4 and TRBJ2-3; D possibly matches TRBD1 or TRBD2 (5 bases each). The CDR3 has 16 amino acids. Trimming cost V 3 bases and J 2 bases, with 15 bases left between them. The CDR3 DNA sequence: TGTGCCAGCAGTTTGATTGGGGGAATATTCACAGATACGCAGTATTTT. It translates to CASSLIGGIFTDTQYF.

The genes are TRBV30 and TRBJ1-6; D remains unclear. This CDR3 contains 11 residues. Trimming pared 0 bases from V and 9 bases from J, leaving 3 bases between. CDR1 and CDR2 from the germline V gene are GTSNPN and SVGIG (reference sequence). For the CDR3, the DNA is TGTGCCTGGAGTGTTCTTTCACCCCTCCACTTT. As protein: CAWSVLSPLHF. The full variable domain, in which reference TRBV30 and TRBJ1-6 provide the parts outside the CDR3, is SQTIHQWPATLVQPVGSPLSLECTVEGTSNPNLYWYRQAAGRGLQLLFYSVGIGQISSEVPQNLSASRPQDRQFILSSKKLLLSDSGFYLCAWSVLSPLHFGNGTRLTVT.

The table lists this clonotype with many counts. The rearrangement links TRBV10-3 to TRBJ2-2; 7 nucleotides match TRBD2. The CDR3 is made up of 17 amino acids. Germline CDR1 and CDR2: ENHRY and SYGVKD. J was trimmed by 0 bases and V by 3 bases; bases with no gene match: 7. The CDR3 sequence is CAISDPGLAANTGELFF. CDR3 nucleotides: TGTGCCATCAGTGACCCGGGGCTAGCGGCGAACACCGGGGAGCTGTTTTTT.

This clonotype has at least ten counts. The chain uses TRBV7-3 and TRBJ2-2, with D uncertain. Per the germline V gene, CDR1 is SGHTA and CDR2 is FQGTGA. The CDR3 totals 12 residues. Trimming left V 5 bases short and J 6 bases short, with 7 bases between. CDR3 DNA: TGTGCCAGCAGCCCCTCTGCCGGGGAGCTGTTTTTT. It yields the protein CASSPSAGELFF.

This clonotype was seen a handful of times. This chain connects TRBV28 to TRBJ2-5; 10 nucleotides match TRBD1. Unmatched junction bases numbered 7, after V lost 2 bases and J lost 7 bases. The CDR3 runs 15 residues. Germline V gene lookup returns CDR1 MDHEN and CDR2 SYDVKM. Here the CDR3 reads CASSLGTGDFGTQYF. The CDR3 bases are TGTGCCAGCAGTTTAGGGACAGGGGACTTCGGGACCCAGTACTTC.